Shown below are 19 T cell receptor beta chains from a single sample sequenced in a study of cytomegalovirus exposure and HLA in healthy donors. Primers for the PCR totalled 60 Vbeta and 13 Jbeta. This table comes from immunoSEQ multiplex PCR, and its TCRdb copy is limited to in-frame clones, with some not included. There are around 180,000 clones in the sample; about 83% occur only once, and about 6% lies in the top ten. Specimen: PBMCs. The receptors derive from a woman aged 25 to 39 in good health and CMV-seropositive.

The chain has TRBV9 and TRBJ1-1, with D hard to call. The CDR3 has 14 residues. Trimming stripped 0 bases from V and 4 bases from J, with 10 bases between. The V gene's germline CDR1 is SGDLS and CDR2 YYNGEE. The CDR3 region has the DNA TGTGCCAGCAGCGTAGGGAGTCTTAGCACTGAAGCTTTCTTT. It is translated as CASSVGSLSTEAFF.

This clone was observed a few times. The V and J genes are TRBV5-6 and TRBJ2-4; TRBD1 aligns across 9 bases. The V and J ends lost 4 bases and 8 bases, in that order; junction bases with no gene match: 10. This CDR3 is 15 amino acids long. Germline values: CDR1 SGHDT, CDR2 YYEEEE. As DNA, the CDR3 is TGTGCCAGCAGCGCTTTAGGGACAGGGAGGGACATTCAGTACTTC. Amino acids: CASSALGTGRDIQYF. Based on the CDR3 plus reference TRBV5-6 and TRBJ2-4, the full variable domain is DAGVTQSPTHLIKTRGQQVTLRCSPKSGHDTVSWYQQALGQGPQFIFQYYEEEERQRGNFPDRFSGHQFPNYSSELNVNALLLGDSALYLCASSALGTGRDIQYFGAGTRLSVL.

J is TRBJ2-2 and V is TRBV5-4; D call uncertain. Per germline, CDR1 SGHNT and CDR2 YYREEE (reference sequence). CDR3 length: 13 amino acids. Trimming stripped 6 bases from V and 2 bases from J, with 8 bases between. The chain's CDR3 is CASKRYNTGELFF. CDR3 nucleotides: TGTGCCAGCAAGAGGTATAACACCGGGGAGCTGTTTTTT.

The chain links TRBV19 to TRBJ2-5; 7 nucleotides line up with TRBD2. The CDR3 sequence is 13 residues long. Per germline, CDR1 LNHDA and CDR2 SQIVND (reference sequence). Trimming cost V 7 bases and J 4 bases; bases outside gene matches: 6. The CDR3 DNA follows: TGTGCCAGTACGGCGGGAGTTTTAGAGACCCAGTACTTC. This codes for CASTAGVLETQYF.

The CDR3 region is CASSEFRFGRGGGYEQYF. For the CDR3, the DNA is TGTGCCAGCAGTGAATTCCGATTTGGGCGGGGGGGCGGCTACGAGCAGTACTTC. The chain links TRBV25-1 to TRBJ2-7; 9 nucleotides match TRBD2. The junction had 13 bases not matched to a gene; V was cut back by 1 base and J by 3 bases. Germline CDR1 MGHDK, CDR2 SYGVNS. CDR3 size: 18 residues.

The chain employs TRBV5-1 and TRBJ2-1; D is unresolved. CDR1 and CDR2 (germline): SGHRS, YFSETQ. This CDR3 has 13 residues. V was pared by 4 bases and J by 10 bases, with 15 bases between. Written as DNA, the CDR3 is TGCGCCAGCAGCCTACTGACTCTTGGGGAGCAGTTCTTC. Translated, it gives CASSLLTLGEQFF.

The gene calls are TRBV29-1 and TRBJ2-7, with D unclear. The CDR3 loop spans 10 amino acids. Germline V gene lookup returns CDR1 SQVTM and CDR2 ANQGSEA. Trimming took 6 bases from V and 6 from J, leaving 9 bases between them. The CDR3 region has the DNA TGCAGCGTCCTTAGTGGCGAGCAGTACTTC. It is translated as CSVLSGEQYF.

The CDR3 DNA is TGTGCCAGCAGTTTCAGACTCAAGCCCTCCTACGAGCAGTACTTC. Amino acid sequence: CASSFRLKPSYEQYF. The chain couples TRBV27 to TRBJ2-7; D unresolved. Trimming took off 3 bases at V and 0 bases at J, with 12 bases between the two ends. Germline V gene data show CDR1 as MNHEY and CDR2 as SMNVEV (reference sequence). The CDR3 is 15 residues long.

The chain carries TRBV5-6 and TRBJ2-7; D remains unclear. The length of the CDR3 is 14 residues. Germline assignment: CDR1 SGHDT and CDR2 YYEEEE. The V and J ends lost 0 bases and 7 bases respectively, with 14 bases between them. In nucleotides, the CDR3 is TGTGCCAGCAGCTTGGGCGCCTCACAGAAAGAGCAGTACTTC. This sequence encodes CASSLGASQKEQYF.

V usage is TRBV15 and J usage is TRBJ2-4; D uncertain. V was trimmed by 3 bases and J by 3 bases, leaving 15 bases between them. The germline CDR1 and CDR2 sequences are LNHNV and YYDKDF (reference sequence). CDR3 length: 16 amino acids. The CDR3 protein is CATSSDRNYGKNIQYF. As DNA, the CDR3 is TGTGCCACCAGCAGTGACCGAAACTACGGCAAAAACATTCAGTACTTC.

CDR3 coding DNA: TGTGCCAGCAGTGCGGGGGGTGAGCAGTTCTTC. Translated: CASSAGGEQFF. The rearrangement uses TRBV6-4 and TRBJ2-1; 7 positions match TRBD2. Germline V CDR1 and CDR2: MRHNA, SNTAGT. V gave up 4 bases and J gave up 9 bases; unmatched junction bases: 0. This CDR3 is 11 amino acids long.

This clone was detected only once. The rearrangement links TRBV5-1 to TRBJ2-1; 12 bases are a match to TRBD2. This CDR3 contains 14 residues. V trimming: 4 bases; J trimming: 6 bases; junction bases outside the gene matches: 2. CDR1 and CDR2 (germline): SGHRS, YFSETQ. CDR3 nucleotide sequence: TGCGCCAGCAGCGGGGGACTAGCGGGCAATGAGCAGTTCTTC. Protein product: CASSGGLAGNEQFF.

This clone has more than one count but fewer than ten. The chain is built from TRBV6-6 and TRBJ1-4; D gene uncertain. Trimming pared 6 bases from V and 11 bases from J, leaving 7 bases between. CDR1 is MNHNY, CDR2 SVGAGI, per germline (reference sequence). The CDR3 runs to 10 residues. The CDR3 nucleotides are TGTGCCAGCAGCCGAGATAAACTGTTTTTT. Its protein is CASSRDKLFF.

This rearrangement joins TRBV5-1 to TRBJ2-3; 9 positions agree with TRBD2. Looked up from germline, CDR1 is SGHRS and CDR2 is YFSETQ. The CDR3 has 19 residues. V lost 3 bases and J lost 2; bases outside the gene matches: 16. The CDR3 protein is CASSWRLAGDRLDTDTQYF. The CDR3 nucleotides read TGCGCCAGCAGCTGGAGGTTAGCGGGGGACCGCCTCGACACAGATACGCAGTATTTT.

The chain employs TRBV29-1 and TRBJ1-1; D unresolved. Trimming left V 1 base short and J 0 bases short, with 9 bases between. The CDR3 consists of 14 residues. The germline V gene has CDR1 SQVTM and CDR2 ANQGSEA. Here the CDR3 reads CSVEVRRLNTEAFF. The CDR3 region has the DNA TGCAGCGTTGAAGTACGCAGATTGAACACTGAAGCTTTCTTT.

The chain recombines TRBV5-5 with TRBJ2-2; perhaps TRBD2 as D (6 bases). CDR1 is SGHKS, CDR2 YYEKEE, per germline (reference sequence). This CDR3 spans 15 amino acids. Trimming stripped 1 base from V and 1 base from J, with 8 bases between. CDR3 nucleotides: TGTGCCAGCAGCTTGTTCGGGGGGAACACCGGGGAGCTGTTTTTT. It codes for CASSLFGGNTGELFF.

The gene calls are TRBV7-9 and TRBJ2-3; weak D call: TRBD2 (6 bases). This CDR3 has 14 residues. CDR1 and CDR2 from the germline V gene are SEHNR and FQNEAQ (reference sequence). V lost 2 bases and J 4 bases, leaving 10 bases between the germline ends. CDR3 nucleotides: TGTGCCAGCAGCTTACCCGGGAGTCCAGATACGCAGTATTTT. Translated: CASSLPGSPDTQYF.

This clone has only a few counts. The V and J genes are TRBV5-6 and TRBJ1-2, with D uncertain. The CDR3 runs 12 residues. The ends were cut back, 0 bases at V and 6 bases at J, with 6 bases in the middle. Germline V gene data show CDR1 as SGHDT and CDR2 as YYEEEE. The chain's CDR3 is CASSLALDGYTF. The CDR3 nucleotides read TGTGCCAGCAGCTTGGCCTTAGATGGCTACACCTTC. Looking up the rest from reference TRBV5-6 and TRBJ1-2 gives the full variable domain: DAGVTQSPTHLIKTRGQQVTLRCSPKSGHDTVSWYQQALGQGPQFIFQYYEEEERQRGNFPDRFSGHQFPNYSSELNVNALLLGDSALYLCASSLALDGYTFGSGTRLTVV.

This clone was seen a few times. The chain joins TRBV6-6 to TRBJ1-6; D is perhaps TRBD1 (6 bases). Germline V gene lookup returns CDR1 MNHNY and CDR2 SVGAGI (reference sequence). This CDR3 spans 16 amino acids. Trimming took 6 bases from V and 6 from J, leaving 18 bases between them. CDR3 sequence reads: CASRDIRTDANSPLHF. Here the CDR3 DNA reads TGTGCCAGCAGAGACATCAGGACAGATGCTAATTCACCCCTCCACTTT.